Each of the 12 T cell receptor beta chains below was sequenced from the same sample in a study of blood T cell repertoires in COVID-19. Repertoires were generated with immunoSEQ multiplex PCR, while TCRdb's copy carries only in-frame clones and drops some. This repertoire shows 70,000 to 100,000 clones, 90% found once; its top ten account for more than 3.5%. Sample: peripheral blood. These receptor sequences come from a woman of 80 years or more with active or convalescent COVID-19.

The chain carries TRBV14 and TRBJ2-7, with D possibly TRBD2 on 6 matching bases. With 5 bases removed from V and 10 bases from J, the gap between germline ends came to 12 bases. The CDR3 has 11 amino acids. The germline CDR1 and CDR2 sequences are SGHDN and FVKESK. The CDR3 nucleotides read TGTGCCAGCAGCGCGGGACTTGTACAGTACTTC. Translated, it gives CASSAGLVQYF.

The rearrangement joins TRBV14 to TRBJ2-3, with D possibly TRBD2 on 5 matching bases. V lost 0 bases, J lost 2 bases, and 18 bases lay in between. Germline values: CDR1 SGHDN, CDR2 FVKESK. The CDR3 length is 18 residues. The CDR3 coding sequence is TGTGCCAGCAGCCAAGATAAGGTCCCAGCGGATTACACAGATACGCAGTATTTT. Encoded protein: CASSQDKVPADYTDTQYF. The variable domain in full, with the rest retrieved from reference TRBV14 and TRBJ2-3, is EAGVTQFPSHSVIEKGQTVTLRCDPISGHDNLYWYRRVMGKEIKFLLHFVKESKQDESGMPNNRFLAERTGGTYSTLKVQPAELEDSGVYFCASSQDKVPADYTDTQYFGPGTRLTVL.

The V call is TRBV6-2 or TRBV6-3, the J call TRBJ2-1; 9 nucleotides align to TRBD2. This CDR3 region has 16 residues. Losses at the gene ends were 6 bases for V and 2 bases for J; bases not matched to a gene: 8. Germline V gives CDR1 MNHEY, CDR2 SVGEGT. DNA of the CDR3: TGTGCCAGCAGCTCACCCGTAGCGGGGGCCTACAATGAGCAGTTCTTC. This gives the protein CASSSPVAGAYNEQFF.

J is TRBJ2-1 and V is TRBV11-2; 7 bases align to TRBD2. V shed 1 base and J 4 bases; nucleotides not matched to a gene: 7. This CDR3 spans 16 amino acids. Per the germline V gene, CDR1 is SGHAT and CDR2 is FQNNGV. In DNA, the CDR3 is TGTGCCAGCAGCTTAGTCCCTAGCGGAGTATACAATGAGCAGTTCTTC. The encoded protein is CASSLVPSGVYNEQFF.

The rearrangement joins TRBV2 to TRBJ1-5; 10 bases agree with TRBD1. Per germline, CDR1 SNHLY and CDR2 FYNNEI. The CDR3 covers 14 residues. V trimming: 6 bases; J trimming: 4 bases; junction bases outside the gene matches: 3. The CDR3 DNA reads TGTGCCAGCAGCCCGGACAGGGGGAATCAGCCCCAGCATTTT. Protein product: CASSPDRGNQPQHF. Combining the CDR3 with reference TRBV2 and TRBJ1-5 gives the whole variable domain EPEVTQTPSHQVTQMGQEVILRCVPISNHLYFYWYRQILGQKVEFLVSFYNNEISEKSEIFDDQFSVERPDGSNFTLKIRSTKLEDSAMYFCASSPDRGNQPQHFGDGTRLSIL.

The genes are TRBV27 and TRBJ2-7; TRBD2 matches 9 bases. The CDR3 runs to 15 residues. Germline values: CDR1 MNHEY, CDR2 SMNVEV (reference sequence). Trimming removed 6 bases from V and 2 bases from J; junction bases left unmatched: 8. The CDR3 nucleotides read TGTGCCAGCAGCCCACCGGGACTAGCAGCCTACGAGCAGTACTTC. It codes for CASSPPGLAAYEQYF.

The chain links TRBV27 to TRBJ2-2, with 9 bases aligning to TRBD1. With V trimmed by 6 bases and J by 7 bases, 3 bases remained unmatched. CDR3 length: 13 amino acids. Germline V gene lookup returns CDR1 MNHEY and CDR2 SMNVEV (reference sequence). In DNA, the CDR3 is TGTGCCAGCAGGACAGGGGGAGGCGGGGAGCTGTTTTTT. Translated: CASRTGGGGELFF.

The chain links TRBV7-9 to TRBJ1-4; D perhaps matches TRBD1 (5 bases). The CDR3 is 15 residues long. Germline V gene lookup returns CDR1 SEHNR and CDR2 FQNEAQ (reference sequence). Trimming left V 5 bases short and J 0 bases short, with 10 bases between. CDR3 in amino acids: CASSPWGATNEKLFF. In DNA, the CDR3 is TGTGCCAGCAGCCCGTGGGGGGCAACTAATGAAAAACTGTTTTTT.

This rearrangement joins TRBV7-9 to TRBJ1-1; D unclear. V shed 4 bases and J shed 5 bases, with 11 bases lying between them. Per the germline V gene, CDR1 is SEHNR and CDR2 is FQNEAQ (reference sequence). This CDR3 contains 13 residues. The CDR3: CASSSHVGTEAFF. The CDR3 DNA reads TGTGCCAGCAGCTCTCATGTCGGGACTGAAGCTTTCTTT.

V and J are TRBV27 and TRBJ1-3; a weak D match, TRBD1 (5 bases). This CDR3 region has 13 residues. In germline, CDR1 is MNHEY, CDR2 SMNVEV (reference sequence). V was cut by 10 bases and J by 10 bases, with 20 bases left in between. The CDR3 protein is CATGTPGRGTIYF. CDR3 in DNA: TGTGCCACGGGGACGCCCGGGCGGGGGACCATATATTTT.

This chain links TRBV9 with TRBJ2-1; 13 nucleotides line up with TRBD2. Germline CDR1 reads SGDLS; CDR2 reads YYNGEE. Trimming cost V 0 bases and J 9 bases; bases outside gene matches: 0. The CDR3 consists of 14 residues. The CDR3: CASSVGLAGGEQFF. Written as DNA, the CDR3 is TGTGCCAGCAGCGTAGGACTAGCGGGAGGTGAGCAGTTCTTC. Supplemented by reference TRBV9 and TRBJ2-1, the full variable domain reads DSGVTQTPKHLITATGQRVTLRCSPRSGDLSVYWYQQSLDQGLQFLIQYYNGEERAKGNILERFSAQQFPDLHSELNLSSLELGDSALYFCASSVGLAGGEQFFGPGTRLTVL.

This chain links TRBV20-1 with TRBJ2-1; D is perhaps TRBD1 (6 bases). The V end was cut by 3 bases, the J end by 4 bases, with 19 bases between. CDR3 length: 16 residues. Germline V gives CDR1 DFQATT, CDR2 SNEGSKA (reference sequence). The CDR3 coding sequence is TGCAGTGCTAGTGCTGGGACACGACTCGATTACAATGAGCAGTTCTTC. This codes for CSASAGTRLDYNEQFF.